The 26 T cell receptor beta chains presented below share a single source sample, sequenced in a study of cytomegalovirus exposure and HLA in healthy donors. The PCR ran on 60 Vbeta and 13 Jbeta primers. The protocol was immunoSEQ multiplex PCR, while the TCRdb copy is restricted to in-frame clones and leaves out a portion. The data show approximately 150,000 clones, around three fifths seen once. The material sequenced was PBMCs. These receptors came from a male donor in good health and CMV-seronegative.

The J gene is TRBJ2-2, the V gene TRBV5-6; possible D gene TRBD1, 6 bases. Germline lookup yields CDR1 SGHDT and CDR2 YYEEEE. The CDR3 totals 15 residues. The germline V and J ends were trimmed by 3 bases and 5 bases, with 14 bases remaining between them. CDR3 sequence reads: CASSSGAFGTGELFF. The CDR3 nucleotides are TGTGCCAGCAGCTCAGGGGCGTTTGGAACCGGGGAGCTGTTTTTT.

The table lists this clone with a few counts. V usage is TRBV25-1 and J usage is TRBJ1-6; TRBD1 is a possible D gene (5 bases). The germline V gene has CDR1 MGHDK and CDR2 SYGVNS. The CDR3 totals 12 residues. V was pared by 6 bases and J by 13 bases, with 13 bases between. This CDR3 reads CASRGPESPLHF. For the CDR3, the DNA is TGTGCCAGCAGGGGGCCCGAGTCGCCCCTCCACTTT.

This chain joins TRBV10-2 and TRBJ1-1, with unresolved D. The CDR3 length is 14 residues. Per germline, CDR1 WSHSY and CDR2 SAAADI. The ends were cut back, 0 bases at V and 1 base at J, with 6 bases in the middle. The CDR3 here is CASSESTPNTEAFF. CDR3 sequence (DNA): TGCGCCAGCAGTGAGTCAACACCGAACACTGAAGCTTTCTTT.

The chain couples TRBV7-3 to TRBJ1-2; D possibly corresponds to TRBD1 (6 bases). Germline V gene lookup returns CDR1 SGHTA and CDR2 FQGTGA. Trimming left V 2 bases short and J 8 bases short, with 15 bases between. The CDR3 is 14 amino acids. The CDR3 protein is CASSLGGGPSGYTF. The CDR3 coding sequence is TGTGCCAGCAGCTTAGGCGGGGGGCCTAGCGGCTACACCTTC.

This clone was seen a handful of times. The rearrangement uses TRBV6-4 and TRBJ2-7; the match to TRBD2 covers 7 bases. V was clipped by 3 bases and J by 0 bases; unmatched bases: 5. Germline loops: CDR1 MRHNA, CDR2 SNTAGT. CDR3 size: 15 residues. The CDR3 protein is CASSEAAGSSYEQYF. DNA for the CDR3: TGTGCCAGCAGTGAGGCAGCGGGGAGCTCCTACGAGCAGTACTTC.

CDR3 bases: TGTGCCAGCAGCTTAGGATTCGGAGCAGATGAAGCTTTCTTT. Its protein product is CASSLGFGADEAFF. The rearrangement joins TRBV7-9 to TRBJ1-1; no firm D call. CDR3 size: 14 residues. Trimming took 1 base from V and 7 from J, leaving 13 bases between them. Germline CDR1 reads SEHNR; CDR2 reads FQNEAQ (reference sequence).

J is TRBJ1-3 and V is TRBV9; 8 nucleotides agree with TRBD1. The CDR3 length is 16 residues. Germline V gives CDR1 SGDLS, CDR2 YYNGEE. The junction had 8 bases not matched to a gene; V was cut back by 4 bases and J by 2 bases. Here the CDR3 reads CASSTGPTGAGNTIYF. DNA for the CDR3: TGTGCCAGCAGCACCGGACCGACAGGGGCTGGAAACACCATATATTTT.

J is TRBJ1-1 and V is TRBV7-9; 8 bases map to TRBD1. This CDR3 has 14 amino acids. Germline values: CDR1 SEHNR, CDR2 FQNEAQ (reference sequence). The V gene end was trimmed by 5 bases and the J gene end by 4 bases; junction bases not matched to a gene: 6. The DNA for the CDR3 is TGTGCCAGCAGCGTTACCACAGGGGGCACTGAAGCTTTCTTT. It is translated as CASSVTTGGTEAFF.

The rearrangement uses TRBV5-4 and TRBJ2-5; TRBD1 matches 8 bases. The CDR3 is made up of 15 amino acids. Trimming cost V 4 bases and J 5 bases; bases outside gene matches: 10. CDR1 and CDR2 (germline): SGHNT, YYREEE (reference sequence). The CDR3 DNA reads as TGTGCCAGCAGCCCCCCCCCAGGGGGCGACGAGACCCAGTACTTC. Translating gives CASSPPPGGDETQYF.

This sequence joins TRBV7-9 and TRBJ1-1; D uncertain. CDR1 and CDR2 (germline): SEHNR, FQNEAQ (reference sequence). The V end was cut by 6 bases, the J end by 5 bases, with 13 bases between. The CDR3 loop spans 13 amino acids. The CDR3 DNA sequence: TGTGCCAGCAGTGTCCTGGGAGGGACTGAAGCTTTCTTT. Protein: CASSVLGGTEAFF.

This chain connects TRBV5-5 to TRBJ1-2, with D possibly being TRBD1 (5 bases). Trimming took 0 bases from V and 2 from J, leaving 11 bases between them. Germline CDR1 and CDR2: SGHKS and YYEKEE (reference sequence). This CDR3 has 15 amino acids. The CDR3 coding sequence is TGTGCCAGCAGCTTGGCCCCAGGGCCAAACTATGGCTACACCTTC. It is translated as CASSLAPGPNYGYTF.

The count of this clone is one. V usage is TRBV7-9 and J usage is TRBJ1-5; weak D call: TRBD1 (5 bases). The germline V and J ends were trimmed by 4 bases and 2 bases, with 21 bases remaining between them. This CDR3 has 18 residues. Germline V gene lookup returns CDR1 SEHNR and CDR2 FQNEAQ (reference sequence). CDR3 residues: CASSSTAGLLGGNQPQHF. In nucleotides, the CDR3 is TGTGCCAGCAGCTCCACGGCGGGACTCCTCGGGGGCAATCAGCCCCAGCATTTT.

In its sample, this clone was seen a few times. The CDR3 sequence is CASSPPRGQANQPQHF. The CDR3 DNA reads TGTGCCAGCAGCCCCCCCCGGGGACAGGCTAATCAGCCCCAGCATTTT. This chain joins TRBV6-6 and TRBJ1-5, with 8 positions matching TRBD1. CDR3 length: 16 residues. V trimming: 6 bases; J trimming: 4 bases; junction bases outside the gene matches: 11. Germline values: CDR1 MNHNY, CDR2 SVGAGI (reference sequence).

The chain couples TRBV19 to TRBJ2-1, with D tentatively TRBD1 (5 bases). Looked up from germline, CDR1 is LNHDA and CDR2 is SQIVND (reference sequence). The V and J ends lost 3 bases and 0 bases respectively, with 12 bases between them. This CDR3 comprises 16 residues. The CDR3 DNA is TGTGCCAGTAGTATTTTCGAGACAGTCTCCTACAATGAGCAGTTCTTC. Its protein product is CASSIFETVSYNEQFF.

This clone has just a few counts. The chain combines TRBV4-3 with TRBJ2-5, with D hard to call. Trimming took 0 bases from V and 1 from J, leaving 6 bases between them. The CDR3 runs 14 residues. From germline, CDR1 is LGHNA and CDR2 YSLEER. The CDR3 is CASSQEQTQETQYF. In DNA, the CDR3 is TGCGCCAGCAGCCAAGAACAGACCCAAGAGACCCAGTACTTC.

This clone was counted only a few times. This chain uses TRBV1 with TRBJ2-5; the D segment call TRBD2 is taken from the table without a DNA check. Judging by the DNA end, TRBJ2-7 fits better; the J call may be wrong. TRBV1 is noted as a pseudogene. This CDR3 is 11 amino acids long. The CDR3 region is CTSSHSNEQYF. CDR3 DNA sequence: TGCACCAGCAGCCACTCCAACGAGCAGTACTTC.

This clone has only a few counts. This chain links TRBV5-5 with TRBJ1-1; 7 bases line up with TRBD1. The V and J ends lost 0 bases and 4 bases, in that order; junction bases with no gene match: 6. This CDR3 has 15 amino acids. CDR1 and CDR2 from the germline V gene are SGHKS and YYEKEE (reference sequence). CDR3 sequence: CASSLVGGATTEAFF. The CDR3 DNA sequence: TGTGCCAGCAGCTTGGTAGGGGGCGCAACCACTGAAGCTTTCTTT. The full variable domain, completed using reference TRBV5-5 and TRBJ1-1, is DAGVTQSPTHLIKTRGQQVTLRCSPISGHKSVSWYQQVLGQGPQFIFQYYEKEERGRGNFPDRFSARQFPNYSSELNVNALLLGDSALYLCASSLVGGATTEAFFGQGTRLTVV.

This clone was seen just once. The rearrangement joins TRBV7-9 to TRBJ2-3; a possible D gene is TRBD2 (5 bases). Trimming cost V 5 bases and J 1 base, with 16 bases left between them. Germline CDR1 and CDR2: SEHNR and FQNEAQ (reference sequence). The CDR3 spans 16 residues. CDR3 loop: CASSLRGGSGTDTQYF. The CDR3 nucleotides are TGTGCCAGCAGCCTCCGGGGTGGGAGTGGCACAGATACGCAGTATTTT.

This clone has more than one count but fewer than ten. The chain is built from TRBV5-6 and TRBJ1-2, with D unclear. This CDR3 is built from 12 residues. Germline CDR1 reads SGHDT; CDR2 reads YYEEEE. The V and J ends lost 4 bases and 4 bases respectively, with 8 bases between them. The CDR3 loop is CASSRAAYGYTF. The CDR3 DNA sequence: TGTGCCAGCAGCCGCGCCGCCTATGGCTACACCTTC.

The chain couples TRBV19 to TRBJ2-5; TRBD1 is a possible D gene (6 bases). CDR1 and CDR2 from the germline V gene are LNHDA and SQIVND (reference sequence). V dropped 3 bases and J dropped 1 base, with 12 bases sitting between them. The CDR3 is 15 amino acids. The CDR3 DNA is TGTGCCAGTAGTATTGTTATCAGGGGCCAAGAGACCCAGTACTTC. It translates to CASSIVIRGQETQYF.

Concerning this clone itself: Different DNA sequences within this sample yield the same CDR3. The chain recombines TRBV7-2 with TRBJ1-5; 7 bases are shared with TRBD1. The CDR3 has 15 residues. V lost 6 bases to trimming and J lost 0 bases; unmatched junction nucleotides: 5. CDR1 SGHTA and CDR2 FQGNSA come from the germline V gene. CDR3 residues: CASSPTGLSNQPQHF. Here the CDR3 DNA reads TGTGCCAGCAGTCCGACAGGGCTTAGCAATCAGCCCCAGCATTTT.

In its sample, this clone was seen a few times. This chain joins TRBV19 and TRBJ2-7, with D possibly TRBD1 on 7 matching bases. From germline, CDR1 is LNHDA and CDR2 SQIVND (reference sequence). V lost 5 bases to trimming and J lost 5 bases, with 13 bases between them. CDR3 length equals 13 residues. The CDR3: CASSAGGFHEQYF. CDR3 DNA: TGTGCCAGTAGTGCAGGGGGGTTCCACGAGCAGTACTTC.

This clone was seen once. The gene calls are TRBV18 and TRBJ1-4; D possibly corresponds to TRBD1 (5 bases). CDR1 and CDR2 (germline): KGHSH, LQKENI. This CDR3 spans 16 amino acids. V lost 5 bases, J lost 6 bases, and 19 bases lay in between. CDR3 loop: CASSFTGRGLDEKLFF. CDR3 nucleotides: TGTGCCAGCTCATTCACCGGTAGGGGATTGGATGAAAAACTGTTTTTT.

This clone turned up a few times. The chain combines TRBV5-1 with TRBJ2-2; unclear D gene. CDR3 length: 15 residues. V was shortened by 0 bases and J by 1 base, with 7 bases between the two germline ends. The germline V gene encodes CDR1 SGHRS and CDR2 YFSETQ. The chain's CDR3 is CASSLERGNTGELFF. CDR3 bases: TGCGCCAGCAGCTTGGAGCGTGGGAACACCGGGGAGCTGTTTTTT.

The chain joins TRBV7-2 to TRBJ2-5; 8 positions match TRBD2. The J call may be in error: the DNA end matches TRBJ2-7 better. The CDR3 totals 15 residues. CDR1 and CDR2 from the germline V gene are SGHTA and FQGNSA. CDR3 amino acids: CASSLLPSGFYEQYF. CDR3 nucleotide sequence: TGTGCCAGCAGCTTACTTCCTAGCGGGTTCTACGAGCAGTACTTC.

The chain has TRBV7-6 and TRBJ2-3; 7 nucleotides align to TRBD1. This CDR3 is 16 amino acids long. V was clipped by 1 base and J by 2 bases; unmatched bases: 6. Germline CDR1 is SGHVS and CDR2 is FNYEAQ. The CDR3: CASSLVGTDDTDTQYF. Here the CDR3 DNA reads TGTGCCAGCAGCTTAGTGGGGACAGATGACACAGATACGCAGTATTTT.